The clone carrying this TCR beta chain was detected many times. The antigen is not known. The data are from a study of T cell repertoires in cytomegalovirus infection. Study observations and caveats: CMV carriers with the relevant HLA were identified by cumulative public TCR beta family frequency.

TCRdb re-called the reads through MiXCR, storing one row per CDR3 protein. The sample includes a few hundred thousand distinct CDR3 sequences, less than 9.5% of them seen just once. The receptor comes from a human donor in good health (CMV status not recorded). Some clones in this sample may be carry-over from other donors' samples. Input material: PBMCs.

The CDR3 DNA follows: TGTGCCACCAGTGACCCCCTAGCGGGAGGCCACAATGAGCAGTTCTTC. It encodes CATSDPLAGGHNEQFF. The V call is TRBV24-1, the J call TRBJ2-1; 11 bases fit TRBD2. V was clipped by 4 bases and J by 5 bases; unmatched bases: 6. From germline, CDR1 is KGHDR and CDR2 SFDVKD. The CDR3 runs to 16 residues.